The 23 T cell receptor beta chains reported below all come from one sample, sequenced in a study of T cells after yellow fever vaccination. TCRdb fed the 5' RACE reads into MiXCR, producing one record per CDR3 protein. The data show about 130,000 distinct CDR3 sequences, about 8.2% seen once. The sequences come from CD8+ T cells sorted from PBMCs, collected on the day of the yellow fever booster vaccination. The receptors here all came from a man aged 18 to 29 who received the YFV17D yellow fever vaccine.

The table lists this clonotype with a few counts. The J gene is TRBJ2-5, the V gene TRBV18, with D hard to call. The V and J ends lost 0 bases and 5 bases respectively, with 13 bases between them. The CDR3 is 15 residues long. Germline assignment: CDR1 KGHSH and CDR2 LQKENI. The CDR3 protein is CASSPPDTGGETQYF. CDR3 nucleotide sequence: TGTGCCAGCTCACCACCCGATACCGGTGGGGAGACCCAGTACTTC.

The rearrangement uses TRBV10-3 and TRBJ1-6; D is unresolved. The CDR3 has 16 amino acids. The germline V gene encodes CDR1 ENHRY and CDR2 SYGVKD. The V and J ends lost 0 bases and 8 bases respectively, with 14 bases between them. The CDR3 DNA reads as TGTGCCATCAGTGAGTCGGATCGGGCTAAATATTCACCCCTCCACTTT. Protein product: CAISESDRAKYSPLHF.

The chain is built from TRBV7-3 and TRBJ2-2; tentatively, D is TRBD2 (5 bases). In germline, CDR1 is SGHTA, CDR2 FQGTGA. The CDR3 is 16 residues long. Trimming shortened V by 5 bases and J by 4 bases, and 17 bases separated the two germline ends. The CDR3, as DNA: TGTGCCAGCAGCGAGACCCGGGGTCGGGGCACCGGGGAGCTGTTTTTT. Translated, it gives CASSETRGRGTGELFF. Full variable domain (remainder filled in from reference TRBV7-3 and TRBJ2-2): GAGVSQTPSNKVTEKGKYVELRCDPISGHTALYWYRQSLGQGPEFLIYFQGTGAADDSGLPNDRFFAVRPEGSVSTLKIQRTERGDSAVYLCASSETRGRGTGELFFGEGSRLTVL.

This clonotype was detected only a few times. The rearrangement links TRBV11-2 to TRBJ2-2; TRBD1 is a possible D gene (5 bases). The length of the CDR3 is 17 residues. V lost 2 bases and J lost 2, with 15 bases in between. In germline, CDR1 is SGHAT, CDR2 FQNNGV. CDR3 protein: CASSLRGNRINTGELFF. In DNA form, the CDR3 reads TGTGCCAGCAGCTTAAGGGGAAACAGGATTAACACCGGGGAGCTGTTTTTT.

CDR3: CASSQGRLRQGGTDTQYF. The CDR3 nucleotides are TGTGCCAGCAGCCAAGGACGACTCCGACAGGGTGGGACAGATACGCAGTATTTT. The genes are TRBV3-1 and TRBJ2-3; 7 bases fit TRBD1. After removal of 1 base from V and 3 bases from J, the junction contained 13 bases not matched to a gene. The CDR3 is 18 amino acids. The V gene's germline CDR1 is LGHDT and CDR2 YNNKEL (reference sequence).

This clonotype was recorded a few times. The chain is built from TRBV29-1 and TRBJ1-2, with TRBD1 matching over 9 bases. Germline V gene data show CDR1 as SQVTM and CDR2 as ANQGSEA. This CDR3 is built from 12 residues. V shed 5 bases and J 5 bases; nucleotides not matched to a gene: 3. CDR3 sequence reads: CSVPQGAYGYTF. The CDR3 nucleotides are TGCAGCGTTCCACAGGGGGCTTATGGCTACACCTTC.

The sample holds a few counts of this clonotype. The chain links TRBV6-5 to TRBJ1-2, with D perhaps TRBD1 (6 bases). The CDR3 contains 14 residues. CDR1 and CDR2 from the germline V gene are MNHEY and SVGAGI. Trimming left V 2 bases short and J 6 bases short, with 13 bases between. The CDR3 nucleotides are TGTGCCAGCAGTTACGGAGGGGGAGGGGATGGCTACACCTTC. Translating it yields CASSYGGGGDGYTF.

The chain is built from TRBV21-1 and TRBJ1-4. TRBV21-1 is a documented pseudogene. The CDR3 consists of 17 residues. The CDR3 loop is CASSKARRLTTNEKLFF. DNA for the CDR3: TGTGCCAGCAGCAAAGCGCGGCGGTTGACAACTAATGAAAAACTGTTTTTT.

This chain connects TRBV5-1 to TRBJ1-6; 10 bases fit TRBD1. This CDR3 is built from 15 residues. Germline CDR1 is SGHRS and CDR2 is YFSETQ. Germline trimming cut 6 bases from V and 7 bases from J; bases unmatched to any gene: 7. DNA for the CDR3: TGCGCCAGCACCGGGACAGGGGATTTCAATTCACCCCTCCACTTT. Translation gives CASTGTGDFNSPLHF.

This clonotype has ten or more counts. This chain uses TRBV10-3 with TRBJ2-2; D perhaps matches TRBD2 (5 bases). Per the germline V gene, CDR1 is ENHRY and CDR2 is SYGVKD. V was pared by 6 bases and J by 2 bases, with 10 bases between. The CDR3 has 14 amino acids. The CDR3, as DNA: TGTGCCATCAGCGGACTTCACAACACCGGGGAGCTGTTTTTT. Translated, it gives CAISGLHNTGELFF.

The CDR3 sequence: CATTGGRNTEAFF. The CDR3 DNA reads TGTGCCACGACAGGGGGCAGGAACACTGAAGCTTTCTTT. This rearrangement joins TRBV6-5 to TRBJ1-1; 10 bases fit TRBD1. This CDR3 has 13 residues. Germline loops: CDR1 MNHEY, CDR2 SVGAGI. J lost 1 base, V lost 10 bases, and 3 bases had no gene match.

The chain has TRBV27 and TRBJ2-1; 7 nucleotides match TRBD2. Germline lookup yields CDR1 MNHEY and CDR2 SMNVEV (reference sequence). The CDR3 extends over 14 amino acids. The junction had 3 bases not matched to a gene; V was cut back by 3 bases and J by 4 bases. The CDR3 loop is CASSLIGGYNEQFF. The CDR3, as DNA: TGTGCCAGCAGTTTGATCGGGGGGTACAATGAGCAGTTCTTC.

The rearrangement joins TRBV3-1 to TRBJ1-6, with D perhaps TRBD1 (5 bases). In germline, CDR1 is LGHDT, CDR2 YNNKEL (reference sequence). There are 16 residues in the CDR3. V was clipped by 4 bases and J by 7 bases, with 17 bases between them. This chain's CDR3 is CASSPGRNLWNSPLHF. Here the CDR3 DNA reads TGTGCCAGCAGCCCGGGACGAAACCTGTGGAATTCACCCCTCCACTTT.

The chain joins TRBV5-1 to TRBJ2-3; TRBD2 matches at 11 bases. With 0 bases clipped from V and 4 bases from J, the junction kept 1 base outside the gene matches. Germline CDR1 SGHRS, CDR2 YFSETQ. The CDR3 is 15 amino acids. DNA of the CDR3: TGCGCCAGCAGCTTGGGGGGACTAGCGGCAGATACGCAGTATTTT. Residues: CASSLGGLAADTQYF.

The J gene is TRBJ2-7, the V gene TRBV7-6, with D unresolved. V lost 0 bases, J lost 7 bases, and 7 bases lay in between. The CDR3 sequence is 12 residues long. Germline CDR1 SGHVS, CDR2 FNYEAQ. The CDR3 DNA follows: TGTGCCAGCAGCTTAGCCTACAGAGAGCAGTACTTC. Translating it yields CASSLAYREQYF.

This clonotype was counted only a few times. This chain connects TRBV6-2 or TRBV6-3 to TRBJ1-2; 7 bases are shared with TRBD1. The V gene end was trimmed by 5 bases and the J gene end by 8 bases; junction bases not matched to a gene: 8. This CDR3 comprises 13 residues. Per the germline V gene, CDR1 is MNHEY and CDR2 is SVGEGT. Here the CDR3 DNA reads TGTGCCAGCAGTCTCGGGACAGCCGGCGGCTACACCTTC. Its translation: CASSLGTAGGYTF.

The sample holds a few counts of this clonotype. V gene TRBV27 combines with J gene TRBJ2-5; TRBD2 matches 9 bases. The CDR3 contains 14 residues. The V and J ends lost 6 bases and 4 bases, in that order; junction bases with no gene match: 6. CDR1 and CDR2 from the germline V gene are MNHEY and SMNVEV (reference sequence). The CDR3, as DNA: TGTGCCAGCAGCGAGACTAGCGGTCGAGAGACCCAGTACTTC. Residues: CASSETSGRETQYF.

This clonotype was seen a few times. Here the CDR3 reads CASSRNDLGQGTYNEQFF. The CDR3 region has the DNA TGTGCCAGCAGCAGAAACGACCTCGGACAGGGCACCTACAATGAGCAGTTCTTC. This sequence joins TRBV6-1 and TRBJ2-1; TRBD1 agrees at 8 bases. The CDR3 is 18 amino acids. CDR1 is MNHNS, CDR2 SASEGT, per germline. J lost 2 bases, V lost 6 bases, and 15 bases had no gene match.

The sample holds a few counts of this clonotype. The CDR3 loop is CASSYSRRQNYGYTF. The CDR3 region has the DNA TGTGCCAGCAGTTACTCGAGGAGGCAGAACTATGGCTACACCTTC. The gene calls are TRBV6-5 and TRBJ1-2, with no clear D. V was trimmed by 0 bases and J by 2 bases, leaving 10 bases between them. The CDR3 extends over 15 amino acids. The germline V gene encodes CDR1 MNHEY and CDR2 SVGAGI.

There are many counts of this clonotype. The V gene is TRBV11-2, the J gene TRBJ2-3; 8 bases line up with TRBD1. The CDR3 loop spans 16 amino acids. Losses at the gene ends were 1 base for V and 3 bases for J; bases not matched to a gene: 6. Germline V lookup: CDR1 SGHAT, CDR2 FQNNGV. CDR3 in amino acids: CASSLGAGGDTDTQYF. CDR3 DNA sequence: TGTGCCAGCAGCTTAGGGGCAGGGGGCGATACAGATACGCAGTATTTT. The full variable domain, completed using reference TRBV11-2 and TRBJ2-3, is EAGVAQSPRYKIIEKRQSVAFWCNPISGHATLYWYQQILGQGPKLLIQFQNNGVVDDSQLPKDRFSAERLKGVDSTLKIQPAKLEDSAVYLCASSLGAGGDTDTQYFGPGTRLTVL.

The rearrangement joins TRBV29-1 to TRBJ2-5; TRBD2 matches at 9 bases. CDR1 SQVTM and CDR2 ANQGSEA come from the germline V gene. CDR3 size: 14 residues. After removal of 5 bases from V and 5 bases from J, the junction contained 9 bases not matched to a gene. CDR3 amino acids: CSVLLAGTRETQYF. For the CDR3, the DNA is TGCAGCGTTCTCCTAGCGGGGACGCGTGAGACCCAGTACTTC.

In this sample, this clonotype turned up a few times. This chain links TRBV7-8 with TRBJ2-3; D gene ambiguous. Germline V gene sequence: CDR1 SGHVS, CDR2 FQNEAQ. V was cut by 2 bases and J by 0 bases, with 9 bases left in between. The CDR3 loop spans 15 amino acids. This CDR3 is CASSLNRGSTDTQYF. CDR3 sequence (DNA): TGTGCCAGCAGCTTAAACCGAGGAAGCACAGATACGCAGTATTTT.

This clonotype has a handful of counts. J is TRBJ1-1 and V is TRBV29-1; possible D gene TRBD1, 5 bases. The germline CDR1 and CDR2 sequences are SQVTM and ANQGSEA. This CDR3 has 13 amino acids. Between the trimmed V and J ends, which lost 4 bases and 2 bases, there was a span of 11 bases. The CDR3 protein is CSVGRTGNTEAFF. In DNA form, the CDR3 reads TGCAGCGTTGGAAGAACAGGTAACACTGAAGCTTTCTTT.